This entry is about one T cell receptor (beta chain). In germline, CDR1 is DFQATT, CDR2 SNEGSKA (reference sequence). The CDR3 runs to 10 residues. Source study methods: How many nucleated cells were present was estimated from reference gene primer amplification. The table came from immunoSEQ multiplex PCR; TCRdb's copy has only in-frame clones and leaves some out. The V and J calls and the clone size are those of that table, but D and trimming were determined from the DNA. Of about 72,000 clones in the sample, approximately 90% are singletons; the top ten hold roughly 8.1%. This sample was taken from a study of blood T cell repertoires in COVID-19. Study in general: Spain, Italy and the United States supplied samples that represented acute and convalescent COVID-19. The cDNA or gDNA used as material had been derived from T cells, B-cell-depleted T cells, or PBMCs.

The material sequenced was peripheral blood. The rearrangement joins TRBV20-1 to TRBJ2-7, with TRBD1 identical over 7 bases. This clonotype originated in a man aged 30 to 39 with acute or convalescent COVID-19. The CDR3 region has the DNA TGCAGCTTGACAGGGAGCGAGCAGTACTTC. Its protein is CSLTGSEQYF.